The clone carrying this T cell receptor (beta chain) was seen repeatedly, ten times or more. Its target is not known. CDR3 length: 15 amino acids. Per the germline V gene, CDR1 is DFQATT and CDR2 is SNEGSKA (reference sequence). Trimming pared 1 base from V and 1 base from J, leaving 13 bases between. This specimen comes from a study of post-analysis software for immune sequencing data. Study-wide results and caveats: Multiple sclerosis patients showed significantly lower normalized Chao1 diversity than controls did. With TRBV5-6, TRBV5-1 and TRBV20-1 included, five TRBV segments were more frequent in patients than in controls.

Each TCR beta cDNA library carried unique molecular identifiers. TCRdb reprocessed the PCR reads via MiXCR and lists one record per CDR3 protein. The sample contains approximately 770,000 distinct CDR3 sequences, around 45% of which appear only once. J is TRBJ2-5 and V is TRBV20-1; D might be TRBD2 (6 bases). The sample consisted of blood. The receptor's source is a girl aged 10 to 17 with multiple sclerosis. The CDR3 loop is CSARVPLAVQETQYF. The CDR3 DNA reads TGCAGTGCTAGAGTGCCCTTAGCGGTCCAAGAGACCCAGTACTTC.